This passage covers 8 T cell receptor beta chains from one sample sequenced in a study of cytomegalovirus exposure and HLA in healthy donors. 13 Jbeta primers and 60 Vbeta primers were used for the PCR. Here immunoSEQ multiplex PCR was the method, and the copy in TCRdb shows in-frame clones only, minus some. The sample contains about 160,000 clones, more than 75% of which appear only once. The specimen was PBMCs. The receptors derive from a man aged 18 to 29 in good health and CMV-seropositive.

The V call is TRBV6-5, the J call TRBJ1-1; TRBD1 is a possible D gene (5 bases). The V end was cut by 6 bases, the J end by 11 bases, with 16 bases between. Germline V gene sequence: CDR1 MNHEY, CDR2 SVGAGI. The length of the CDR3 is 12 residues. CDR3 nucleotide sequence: TGTGCCAGCAGCGCTACGGGAGGGGTGGCTTTCTTT. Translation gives CASSATGGVAFF.

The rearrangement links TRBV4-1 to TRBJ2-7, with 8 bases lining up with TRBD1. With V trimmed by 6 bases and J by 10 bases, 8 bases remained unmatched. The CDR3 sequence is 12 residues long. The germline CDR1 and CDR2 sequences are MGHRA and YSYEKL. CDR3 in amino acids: CASSFTGGIQYF. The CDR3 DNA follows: TGCGCCAGCAGTTTTACAGGGGGAATCCAGTACTTC.

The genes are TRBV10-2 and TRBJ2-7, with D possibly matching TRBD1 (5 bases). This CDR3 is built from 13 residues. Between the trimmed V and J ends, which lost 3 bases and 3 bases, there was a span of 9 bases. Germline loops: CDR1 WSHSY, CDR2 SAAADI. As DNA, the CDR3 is TGCGCCAGCAGTGAAGACAGAGACTACGAGCAGTACTTC. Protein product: CASSEDRDYEQYF.

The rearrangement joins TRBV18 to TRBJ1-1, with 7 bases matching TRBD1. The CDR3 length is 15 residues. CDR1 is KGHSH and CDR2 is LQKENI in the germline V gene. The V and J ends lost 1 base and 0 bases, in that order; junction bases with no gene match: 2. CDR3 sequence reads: CASSPQGAMNTEAFF. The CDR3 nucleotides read TGTGCCAGCTCACCACAGGGGGCTATGAACACTGAAGCTTTCTTT.

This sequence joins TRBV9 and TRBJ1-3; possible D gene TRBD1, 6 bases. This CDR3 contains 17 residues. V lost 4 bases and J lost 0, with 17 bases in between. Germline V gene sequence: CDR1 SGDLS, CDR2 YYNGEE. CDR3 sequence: CASSPPVGGASGNTIYF. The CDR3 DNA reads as TGTGCCAGCAGCCCACCTGTCGGGGGGGCCTCTGGAAACACCATATATTTT.

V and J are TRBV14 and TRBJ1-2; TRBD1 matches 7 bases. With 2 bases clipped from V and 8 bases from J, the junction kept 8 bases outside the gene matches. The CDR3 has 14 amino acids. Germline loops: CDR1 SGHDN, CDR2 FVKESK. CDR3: CASSQLGQAGGYTF. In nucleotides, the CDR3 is TGTGCCAGCAGCCAATTAGGACAGGCTGGAGGCTACACCTTC.

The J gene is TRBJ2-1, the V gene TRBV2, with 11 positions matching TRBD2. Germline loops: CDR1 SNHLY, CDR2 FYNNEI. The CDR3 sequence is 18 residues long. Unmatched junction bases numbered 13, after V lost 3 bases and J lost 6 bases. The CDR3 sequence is CASSDLPSGGLPSNEQFF. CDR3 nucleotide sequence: TGTGCCAGCAGTGATCTGCCTAGCGGGGGGCTCCCGAGCAATGAGCAGTTCTTC.

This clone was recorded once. CDR3: CASSVLAGPYEQYF. The CDR3 nucleotides are TGTGCCAGCAGCGTCCTAGCGGGGCCCTACGAGCAGTACTTC. The V and J genes are TRBV7-2 and TRBJ2-7; 9 bases are shared with TRBD2. V was clipped by 5 bases and J by 2 bases; unmatched bases: 4. Germline V CDR1 and CDR2: SGHTA, FQGNSA. The CDR3 is 14 amino acids.